These 22 T cell receptor beta chains originate from one sample sequenced in a study of OX40 agonist ivuxolimab in advanced cancers. Profiling relied on immunoSEQ multiplex PCR, and the TCRdb table lists in-frame clones only, not all of them. The repertoire holds 74,000 or so clones, with around 93% as singletons. Sequencing was performed on CD4+ or CD8+ T cells sorted from blood, taken in a trial of the OX40 agonist ivuxolimab. The receptors come from an adult with an advanced solid tumor such as melanoma, head and neck, liver or kidney cancer.

CDR3 sequence: CASSLPSKYNEQFF. CDR3 sequence (DNA): TGTGCCAGCAGCTTGCCCTCTAAGTACAATGAGCAGTTCTTC. The chain is built from TRBV5-6 and TRBJ2-1; the D is unclear. Trimming took 1 base from V and 4 from J, leaving 9 bases between them. The CDR3 has 14 residues. In germline, CDR1 is SGHDT, CDR2 YYEEEE.

The rearrangement links TRBV4-1 to TRBJ2-5, with TRBD2 matching over 9 bases. The CDR3 sequence is 16 residues long. Germline CDR1 MGHRA, CDR2 YSYEKL. V shed 0 bases and J 11 bases; nucleotides not matched to a gene: 13. CDR3 nucleotide sequence: TGCGCCAGCAGCCAAGAATCGGGCGCTAGCGGGGCCCGTCAGTACTTC. It is translated as CASSQESGASGARQYF.

The chain combines TRBV11-2 with TRBJ2-1; 7 bases agree with TRBD2. The CDR3 totals 12 residues. Germline V lookup: CDR1 SGHAT, CDR2 FQNNGV. The V gene end was trimmed by 4 bases and the J gene end by 7 bases; junction bases not matched to a gene: 1. The CDR3 protein is CASSSLANEQFF. Here the CDR3 DNA reads TGTGCCAGCAGCTCACTAGCGAATGAGCAGTTCTTC. The entire variable domain, with the rest obtained from reference TRBV11-2 and TRBJ2-1, is as follows: EAGVAQSPRYKIIEKRQSVAFWCNPISGHATLYWYQQILGQGPKLLIQFQNNGVVDDSQLPKDRFSAERLKGVDSTLKIQPAKLEDSAVYLCASSSLANEQFFGPGTRLTVL.

This chain uses TRBV27 with TRBJ2-7, with a possible D match to TRBD1 (5 bases). The CDR3 contains 15 residues. Germline loops: CDR1 MNHEY, CDR2 SMNVEV (reference sequence). V lost 3 bases to trimming and J lost 2 bases, with 14 bases between them. In DNA form, the CDR3 reads TGTGCCAGCAGTTTTGGGGCGGCAGAGACCTACGAGCAGTACTTC. Translation: CASSFGAAETYEQYF.

This chain links TRBV9 with TRBJ2-5; a weak D match, TRBD2 (6 bases). The CDR3 sequence is 14 residues long. Germline values: CDR1 SGDLS, CDR2 YYNGEE. Trimming shortened V by 4 bases and J by 7 bases, and 17 bases separated the two germline ends. CDR3 nucleotide sequence: TGTGCCAGCAGCTCCTCGAAGGAGGGCGGGACCCAGTACTTC. This translates into CASSSSKEGGTQYF.

V is TRBV7-8 and J is TRBJ1-4, with 9 bases that match TRBD1. After removal of 5 bases from V and 7 bases from J, the junction contained 8 bases not matched to a gene. This CDR3 has 15 residues. Germline loops: CDR1 SGHVS, CDR2 FQNEAQ. CDR3 residues: CASSPRGQGGEKLFF. The CDR3 DNA is TGTGCCAGCAGCCCAAGGGGACAGGGAGGTGAAAAACTGTTTTTT.

The chain employs TRBV6-9 and TRBJ2-7, with D possibly being TRBD2 (5 bases). Trimming removed 2 bases at V and 3 bases at J, with 11 bases between. This CDR3 has 14 amino acids. CDR1 is MNHGY, CDR2 SVAAGI, per germline. CDR3 nucleotides: TGTGCCAGCAGTTATCTGGAGCGGAACTACGAGCAGTACTTC. Protein sequence: CASSYLERNYEQYF.

The J gene is TRBJ1-1, the V gene TRBV7-9; D gene ambiguous. CDR1 and CDR2 (germline): SEHNR, FQNEAQ (reference sequence). CDR3 length: 14 residues. V lost 8 bases to trimming and J lost 2 bases, with 15 bases between them. CDR3 amino acids: CASGGVEGNTEAFF. DNA for the CDR3: TGTGCCAGCGGAGGAGTAGAGGGAAACACTGAAGCTTTCTTT.

This chain joins TRBV25-1 and TRBJ1-1; perhaps TRBD1 as D (5 bases). CDR3 length: 14 amino acids. V lost 4 bases to trimming and J lost 5 bases, with 14 bases between them. The V gene's germline CDR1 is MGHDK and CDR2 SYGVNS. The CDR3 DNA sequence: TGTGCCAGCAGTGCCGGACAAGGCGGGACTGAAGCTTTCTTT. Its translation: CASSAGQGGTEAFF.

The rearrangement uses TRBV6-5 and TRBJ2-7; D ambiguous. The V gene's germline CDR1 is MNHEY and CDR2 SVGAGI. CDR3 length: 12 amino acids. V was cut by 5 bases and J by 2 bases, with 7 bases left in between. CDR3 sequence reads: CASSQGTYEQYF. The CDR3 DNA is TGTGCCAGCAGTCAAGGGACCTACGAGCAGTACTTC.

The CDR3 DNA follows: TGCGCCAGCAGCTTGGGCCAGGGAGGAGAAAAACTGTTTTTT. Encoded protein: CASSLGQGGEKLFF. The rearrangement joins TRBV5-1 to TRBJ1-4, with D possibly TRBD1 on 5 matching bases. V was cut by 0 bases and J by 8 bases, with 11 bases left in between. The CDR3 totals 14 residues. Germline V CDR1 and CDR2: SGHRS, YFSETQ.

The V and J genes are TRBV27 and TRBJ2-7, with 8 bases fitting TRBD1. Germline loops: CDR1 MNHEY, CDR2 SMNVEV (reference sequence). V trimming: 6 bases; J trimming: 2 bases; junction bases outside the gene matches: 12. This CDR3 has 16 residues. The CDR3 bases are TGTGCCAGCAGCCAGACAGTGACAGGGGTGCCCTACGAGCAGTACTTC. Protein sequence: CASSQTVTGVPYEQYF.

This chain uses TRBV7-3 with TRBJ2-2, with D unclear. V was pared by 1 base and J by 5 bases, with 2 bases between. This CDR3 spans 12 amino acids. The germline gives CDR1 SGHTA, CDR2 FQGTGA. CDR3 residues: CASSLITGELFF. The CDR3 DNA follows: TGTGCCAGCAGCTTAATTACCGGGGAGCTGTTTTTT.

CDR3 protein: CASSDGGQNQPQHF. The CDR3 coding sequence is TGTGCCAGCAGCGACGGAGGGCAGAATCAGCCCCAGCATTTT. The chain has TRBV7-6 and TRBJ1-5, with D uncertain. The CDR3 has 14 residues. Germline-derived CDR1 and CDR2 are SGHVS and FNYEAQ. V lost 5 bases to trimming and J lost 4 bases, with 12 bases between them.

This clone was picked up a small number of times. The V gene is TRBV4-3, the J gene TRBJ1-2; unclear D gene. V lost 0 bases and J 2 bases, leaving 16 bases between the germline ends. The germline V gene encodes CDR1 LGHNA and CDR2 YSLEER. This CDR3 contains 17 residues. The CDR3 DNA sequence: TGCGCCAGCAGCCAAGAGGGAGGGAGGTATGTGAACTATGGCTACACCTTC. Its translation is CASSQEGGRYVNYGYTF.

The rearrangement joins TRBV5-6 to TRBJ1-1; D is ambiguous. The V end lost 0 bases, the J end lost 6 bases, and 9 bases lay between the germline ends. The CDR3 sequence is 13 residues long. CDR1 and CDR2 from the germline V gene are SGHDT and YYEEEE. The CDR3 DNA is TGTGCCAGCAGCTTGGGCAGCGTGTCTGAAGCTTTCTTT. Translated: CASSLGSVSEAFF.

The rearrangement uses TRBV9 and TRBJ2-7, with TRBD1 identical over 10 bases. Germline V CDR1 and CDR2: SGDLS, YYNGEE. This CDR3 has 15 amino acids. The V segment lost 3 bases and the J segment 3 bases; nucleotides outside the gene matches: 6. CDR3 loop: CASSAGTGAYYEQYF. DNA for the CDR3: TGTGCCAGCAGCGCCGGGACAGGGGCATACTACGAGCAGTACTTC.

CDR3 DNA: TGTGCCAGCAGCGAGGGGGGATTCACAGATACGCAGTATTTT. It yields the protein CASSEGGFTDTQYF. V and J are TRBV9 and TRBJ2-3; D could derive from TRBD1 or TRBD2 (6 bases each). From germline, CDR1 is SGDLS and CDR2 YYNGEE. V lost 3 bases and J 2 bases, leaving 10 bases between the germline ends. The CDR3 spans 14 residues. Based on the CDR3 plus reference TRBV9 and TRBJ2-3, the full variable domain is DSGVTQTPKHLITATGQRVTLRCSPRSGDLSVYWYQQSLDQGLQFLIQYYNGEERAKGNILERFSAQQFPDLHSELNLSSLELGDSALYFCASSEGGFTDTQYFGPGTRLTVL.

The V call is TRBV11-3, the J call TRBJ2-1; D possibly corresponds to TRBD1 (6 bases). CDR3 size: 12 residues. From germline, CDR1 is SGHNT and CDR2 YENEEA. Trimming shortened V by 6 bases and J by 10 bases, and 13 bases separated the two germline ends. For the CDR3, the DNA is TGTGCCAGCAGACAGGGTTCGGGGGAGCAGTTCTTC. Translated: CASRQGSGEQFF.

The V and J genes are TRBV7-9 and TRBJ1-3, with 8 bases aligning to TRBD1. CDR3 length: 12 residues. V was clipped by 5 bases and J by 11 bases; unmatched bases: 5. Germline assignment: CDR1 SEHNR and CDR2 FQNEAQ (reference sequence). CDR3 DNA: TGTGCCAGCAGCCCAGGGGGCTTGGCCATATATTTT. It codes for CASSPGGLAIYF. Variable domain in full (rest from reference TRBV7-9 and TRBJ1-3): DTGVSQNPRHKITKRGQNVTFRCDPISEHNRLYWYRQTLGQGPEFLTYFQNEAQLEKSRLLSDRFSAERPKGSFSTLEIQRTEQGDSAMYLCASSPGGLAIYFGEGSWLTVV.

The J gene is TRBJ2-5, the V gene TRBV5-6, with D possibly TRBD2 on 5 matching bases. Between the trimmed V and J ends, which lost 0 bases and 6 bases, there was a span of 12 bases. The CDR3 consists of 14 residues. In germline, CDR1 is SGHDT, CDR2 YYEEEE. CDR3 residues: CASSLGLIEKTQYF. CDR3 nucleotide sequence: TGTGCCAGCAGCTTGGGACTAATTGAAAAGACCCAGTACTTC.

This rearrangement joins TRBV9 to TRBJ2-7, with a tentative D call TRBD2 (5 bases). Germline loops: CDR1 SGDLS, CDR2 YYNGEE. Trimming shortened V by 0 bases and J by 2 bases, and 9 bases separated the two germline ends. The CDR3 consists of 14 residues. CDR3 coding DNA: TGTGCCAGCAGCGTAGGAAGCGGCCCCTACGAGCAGTACTTC. This encodes CASSVGSGPYEQYF.